These 22 T cell receptor beta chains were all obtained from the same sample, sequenced in a study of response to subunit inactivated influenza vaccine. TCRdb itself ran the RT-PCR reads through MiXCR, one entry per CDR3 protein. Seen here are 500,000 to 600,000 distinct CDR3 sequences, approximately 12% observed once, and the top ten hold 10%. The sample consisted of PBMCs from blood, taken on the day of vaccination. All receptors derive from a man in his fifties or sixties who received an inactivated influenza vaccine.

This clonotype has a handful of counts. In DNA, the CDR3 is TGTGCCAGCAGCTTATCGGGGCAGGGGTACACAGATACGCAGTATTTT. Its protein is CASSLSGQGYTDTQYF. The rearrangement joins TRBV7-9 to TRBJ2-3, with TRBD1 as a possible D gene (6 bases). The germline V gene has CDR1 SEHNR and CDR2 FQNEAQ (reference sequence). V lost 2 bases and J 2 bases, leaving 14 bases between the germline ends. This CDR3 is 16 amino acids long.

With respect to this clonotype: This sequence may be a read error, since a much larger clone differs from it by one base. This sequence joins TRBV12-3 or TRBV12-4 and TRBJ2-2; D remains unclear. The CDR3 runs 15 residues. CDR3 residues: CASSLETVFTGELFF. CDR3 DNA: TGTGCAAGCAGTTTGGAAACAGTCTTCACCGGGGAGCTGTTTTTT.

In this sample, this clonotype turned up a few times. The chain uses TRBV5-5 and TRBJ2-1; possibly TRBD2 for D (6 bases). This CDR3 has 15 residues. Germline CDR1 and CDR2: SGHKS and YYEKEE (reference sequence). V shed 0 bases and J shed 5 bases, with 12 bases lying between them. The CDR3 here is CASSLVVADHNEQFF. The CDR3 DNA reads TGTGCCAGCAGCTTGGTGGTAGCGGACCACAATGAGCAGTTCTTC.

The chain links TRBV4-3 to TRBJ2-2; D unresolved. CDR1 is LGHNA and CDR2 is YSLEER in the germline V gene. This CDR3 has 16 amino acids. Trimming took off 0 bases at V and 2 bases at J, with 10 bases between the two ends. The CDR3 DNA is TGCGCCAGCAGCCAAGATGGAACCATCAACACCGGGGAGCTGTTTTTT. Translation: CASSQDGTINTGELFF.

This clonotype was seen more than once but under ten times. This rearrangement joins TRBV7-8 to TRBJ2-7; 9 nucleotides line up with TRBD1. The CDR3 covers 13 residues. Germline assignment: CDR1 SGHVS and CDR2 FQNEAQ. The trim removed 5 bases at V and 6 bases at J, leaving 5 bases unmatched. In DNA form, the CDR3 reads TGTGCCAGCAGCACAGACAGGGGGGCCGAGCAGTACTTC. Its translation is CASSTDRGAEQYF.

Only a few counts were recorded for this clonotype. The chain joins TRBV12-3 or TRBV12-4 to TRBJ2-5, with TRBD1 identical over 9 bases. Germline trimming cut 5 bases from V and 5 bases from J; bases unmatched to any gene: 9. CDR3 length: 15 residues. This CDR3 is CASSPTGGAKETQYF. The CDR3 DNA follows: TGTGCCAGCAGTCCAACAGGGGGCGCGAAGGAGACCCAGTACTTC.

This clonotype was seen more than once but under ten times. This chain links TRBV6-1 with TRBJ1-3, with D perhaps matching TRBD1 (5 bases). Trimming took off 2 bases at V and 0 bases at J, with 8 bases between the two ends. This CDR3 contains 15 residues. Germline CDR1 reads MNHNS; CDR2 reads SASEGT. The CDR3 loop reads CASSERQSSGNTIYF. CDR3 in DNA: TGTGCCAGCAGTGAAAGACAGAGCTCTGGAAACACCATATATTTT.

This clonotype was detected a few times. This sequence joins TRBV5-1 and TRBJ2-2, with no clear D. The germline V and J ends were trimmed by 1 base and 1 base, with 11 bases remaining between them. There are 16 residues in the CDR3. Per germline, CDR1 SGHRS and CDR2 YFSETQ. The CDR3 nucleotides are TGCGCCAGCAGCTTGTCGTCGCAAGGGAACACCGGGGAGCTGTTTTTT. Amino acids: CASSLSSQGNTGELFF.

The chain combines TRBV5-1 with TRBJ2-2; D may be TRBD2 (6 bases). The CDR3 totals 16 residues. The germline CDR1 and CDR2 sequences are SGHRS and YFSETQ. Trimming took off 2 bases at V and 6 bases at J, with 17 bases between the two ends. The CDR3 DNA is TGCGCCAGCAGCTTAAGGGCAGACTCGGGAGCCGGGGAGCTGTTTTTT. As protein: CASSLRADSGAGELFF. Complete variable domain (other parts from reference TRBV5-1 and TRBJ2-2): KAGVTQTPRYLIKTRGQQVTLSCSPISGHRSVSWYQQTPGQGLQFLFEYFSETQRNKGNFPGRFSGRQFSNSRSEMNVSTLELGDSALYLCASSLRADSGAGELFFGEGSRLTVL.

The chain is built from TRBV7-9 and TRBJ1-1; 8 bases map to TRBD1. The CDR3 spans 14 residues. V lost 3 bases to trimming and J lost 7 bases; unmatched junction nucleotides: 7. In germline, CDR1 is SEHNR, CDR2 FQNEAQ (reference sequence). The CDR3 sequence is CASSLQGASFEAFF. CDR3 nucleotides: TGTGCCAGCAGCTTGCAGGGGGCCAGCTTTGAAGCTTTCTTT.

In its sample, this clonotype was seen a few times. The V and J genes are TRBV5-1 and TRBJ2-1, with a possible D match to TRBD2 (5 bases). The CDR3 runs 14 residues. V was cut by 1 base and J by 2 bases, with 7 bases left in between. Germline values: CDR1 SGHRS, CDR2 YFSETQ. In nucleotides, the CDR3 is TGCGCCAGCAGCTTGCGGACTGCCTACAATGAGCAGTTCTTC. This codes for CASSLRTAYNEQFF.

This clonotype appeared many times. V is TRBV9 and J is TRBJ2-1, with 8 nucleotides matching TRBD2. Germline loops: CDR1 SGDLS, CDR2 YYNGEE. The CDR3 spans 16 residues. V shed 0 bases, J shed 4 bases, and the junction held 6 bases outside the gene matches. The CDR3 DNA follows: TGTGCCAGCAGCGTAGCTGCGGCTAGCGGGTACAATGAGCAGTTCTTC. Translation gives CASSVAAASGYNEQFF.

This clonotype showed up just a few times. V and J are TRBV12-3 or TRBV12-4 and TRBJ2-5; the match to TRBD2 covers 13 bases. V dropped 7 bases and J dropped 2; count of bases not matched to a gene: 1. This CDR3 spans 14 amino acids. CDR3 region: CASKLAGGQETQYF. Here the CDR3 DNA reads TGTGCCAGCAAACTAGCGGGGGGGCAAGAGACCCAGTACTTC.

This clonotype came up many times. The chain carries TRBV5-1 and TRBJ2-1; perhaps TRBD1 as D (6 bases). V shed 8 bases and J shed 0 bases, with 12 bases lying between them. Germline assignment: CDR1 SGHRS and CDR2 YFSETQ. This CDR3 is 14 amino acids long. CDR3 in amino acids: CASRGQSSYNEQFF. CDR3 sequence (DNA): TGCGCCAGTCGAGGACAGAGCTCCTACAATGAGCAGTTCTTC. The full variable domain, its missing parts supplied by reference TRBV5-1 and TRBJ2-1, is KAGVTQTPRYLIKTRGQQVTLSCSPISGHRSVSWYQQTPGQGLQFLFEYFSETQRNKGNFPGRFSGRQFSNSRSEMNVSTLELGDSALYLCASRGQSSYNEQFFGPGTRLTVL.

J is TRBJ1-1 and V is TRBV4-3; 9 nucleotides agree with TRBD1. CDR3 length: 15 residues. CDR1 LGHNA and CDR2 YSLEER come from the germline V gene. V was pared by 3 bases and J by 4 bases, with 6 bases of the junction left unmatched. CDR3 nucleotide sequence: TGCGCCAGCAGCCAGAACAGGGGGCGAGGCACTGAAGCTTTCTTT. It specifies CASSQNRGRGTEAFF.

This clonotype was observed a handful of times. The chain recombines TRBV20-1 with TRBJ2-3; D uncertain. The CDR3 is 11 amino acids. Germline V gives CDR1 DFQATT, CDR2 SNEGSKA (reference sequence). V lost 7 bases, J lost 2 bases, and 7 bases lay in between. The CDR3 protein is CSGRITDTQYF. The CDR3 nucleotides read TGCAGTGGACGGATCACAGATACGCAGTATTTT.

Worth noting for this clonotype: The junction departs from germline at one end; a sequencing error may be responsible. CDR3: CASSPRTGIAIF. In nucleotides, the CDR3 is TGTGCCAGCAGTCCTCGGACAGGGATTGCAATCTTT. The chain links TRBV12-3 or TRBV12-4 to TRBJ1-1; TRBD1 matches 8 bases. The CDR3 extends over 12 amino acids.

In its sample, this clonotype was seen a few times. The chain couples TRBV28 to TRBJ2-1, with D perhaps given as TRBD1 or TRBD2 (5 bases each). The germline V gene has CDR1 MDHEN and CDR2 SYDVKM. The V end was cut by 3 bases, the J end by 7 bases, with 16 bases between. The CDR3 loop spans 15 amino acids. CDR3 sequence (DNA): TGTGCCAGCAGTTTCCTACCGGGACGGGTGAATGAGCAGTTCTTC. Translation: CASSFLPGRVNEQFF.

This clonotype appeared a few times. The V and J genes are TRBV7-2 and TRBJ1-3; 8 bases fit TRBD1. Germline V gives CDR1 SGHTA, CDR2 FQGNSA. Trimming removed 1 base from V and 4 bases from J; junction bases left unmatched: 3. The CDR3 spans 15 residues. The CDR3 sequence is CASSLVAGGGNTIYF. In DNA, the CDR3 is TGTGCCAGCAGCTTAGTCGCAGGGGGCGGAAACACCATATATTTT.

The chain recombines TRBV27 with TRBJ2-1, with a weak D call TRBD2 (6 bases). The V gene lost 5 bases and the J gene lost 8 bases, with 16 bases spanning the gap. The length of the CDR3 is 14 residues. Germline CDR1 reads MNHEY; CDR2 reads SMNVEV (reference sequence). In DNA, the CDR3 is TGTGCCAGCAGTCCGGGACTCTCCAGGGATGAGCAGTTCTTC. Protein sequence: CASSPGLSRDEQFF.

This clonotype was counted only a few times. V usage is TRBV6-2 or TRBV6-3 and J usage is TRBJ1-1; the D is unclear. Trimming removed 7 bases from V and 6 bases from J, with 18 bases in between. Germline V CDR1 and CDR2: MNHEY, SVGEGT. This CDR3 is 14 amino acids long. Written as DNA, the CDR3 is TGTGCCAGCAAATTTTTCCAGGAGACCCCTGAAGCTTTCTTT. It is translated as CASKFFQETPEAFF.

The table lists this clonotype with a few counts. The chain joins TRBV12-3 or TRBV12-4 to TRBJ1-6; D call uncertain. The CDR3 has 15 amino acids. Trimming stripped 6 bases from V and 8 bases from J, with 17 bases between. This CDR3 reads CASRGGWQQHSPLHF. In DNA form, the CDR3 reads TGTGCCAGCAGGGGTGGCTGGCAGCAGCATTCACCCCTCCACTTT.